The clone carrying this T cell receptor beta chain was seen at least ten times. Antigen specificity is unknown. The data derive from a study of early T cells in non-severe SARS-CoV-2 infection. For the study at large: It was bulk RNA from unsorted whole blood that was sequenced, and the chains were unpaired.

This CDR3 contains 13 residues. V lost 7 bases to trimming and J lost 5 bases, with 15 bases between them. The germline V gene encodes CDR1 SQVTM and CDR2 ANQGSEA. General study points: Missing private and CD4 specificities, VDJdb matching favored anti-spike CD8 responses.

Each single cDNA molecule received a unique molecular identifier. Using its own MiXCR run on the 5' RACE reads, TCRdb lists one record per CDR3 protein. The sample lists around 31,000 distinct CDR3 sequences, under 10% occurring once. The receptor was isolated from an adult who was a healthcare worker with PCR-confirmed SARS-CoV-2 infection or an uninfected control (not recorded which). The chain carries TRBV29-1 and TRBJ1-5; D might be TRBD1 (6 bases). Material: whole blood. The CDR3 region has the DNA TGCAGCGCTAGGGACACCAGCGATCAGCCCCAGCATTTT. The encoded protein is CSARDTSDQPQHF.